This is a list of T cell receptor beta chains from one sample in a study of low-dose radiotherapy and immunotherapy resistance in tumors. TCRdb ran MiXCR on the reads and lists one entry per CDR3 protein. The table includes about 97,000 distinct CDR3 sequences, less than 25% detected once. Sequencing used PBMCs, obtained after low-dose radiotherapy plus immunotherapy. The receptors derive from a male donor with prostate cancer. Both conserved end residues are part of each CDR3. Fields, in order: J gene, D gene, clone size, V gene, CDR3 DNA, CDR3 protein. A D gene is named only where the DNA matches it firmly. Sizes are listed as once, few, many or a size class.

TRBJ2-7,NA,many,TRBV29-1,TGCAGCGTTGCCCCGGGGACAACCTACGAGCAGTACTTC,CSVAPGTTYEQYF
TRBJ1-3,NA,many,TRBV10-3,TGTGCCATCAGTGAGTCGCGGACTGGAAACACCATATATTTT,CAISESRTGNTIYF
TRBJ1-5,NA,many,TRBV20-1,TGCAGTGCTTTACGATCAGGTTATAGCAATCAGCCCCAGCATTTT,CSALRSGYSNQPQHF
TRBJ2-3,NA,many,TRBV29-1,TGCAGCGTTGGATTTGCGGGGTCGATTAACACGCAGTATTTT,CSVGFAGSINTQYF
TRBJ2-7,NA,many,TRBV2,TGTGCCAGCATTCCATCGGGAAGGGGGGAGGACGAGCAGTACTTC,CASIPSGRGEDEQYF
TRBJ2-5,TRBD2,many,TRBV18,TGTGCCAGCTCACCCCCGGCTAGCGGGGGGGCAGAGACCCAGTACTTC,CASSPPASGGAETQYF
TRBJ2-7,NA,many,TRBV29-1,TGCAGCGTTGAAGACGGGGCGGGCTACGAGCAGTACTTC,CSVEDGAGYEQYF
TRBJ1-1,NA,many,TRBV3-1,TGTGCCAGCAAACCGCAGGGAAGGGGAACTGAAGCTTTCTTT,CASKPQGRGTEAFF
TRBJ2-5,NA,many,TRBV13,TGTGCCAGCAGCTTAGTCGGGGCGGGGACCCAGTACTTC,CASSLVGAGTQYF
TRBJ2-7,TRBD2,many,TRBV5-4,TGTGCCAGCAGCTTGGGAGGGACTAGTCAGTACGAGCAGTACTTC,CASSLGGTSQYEQYF